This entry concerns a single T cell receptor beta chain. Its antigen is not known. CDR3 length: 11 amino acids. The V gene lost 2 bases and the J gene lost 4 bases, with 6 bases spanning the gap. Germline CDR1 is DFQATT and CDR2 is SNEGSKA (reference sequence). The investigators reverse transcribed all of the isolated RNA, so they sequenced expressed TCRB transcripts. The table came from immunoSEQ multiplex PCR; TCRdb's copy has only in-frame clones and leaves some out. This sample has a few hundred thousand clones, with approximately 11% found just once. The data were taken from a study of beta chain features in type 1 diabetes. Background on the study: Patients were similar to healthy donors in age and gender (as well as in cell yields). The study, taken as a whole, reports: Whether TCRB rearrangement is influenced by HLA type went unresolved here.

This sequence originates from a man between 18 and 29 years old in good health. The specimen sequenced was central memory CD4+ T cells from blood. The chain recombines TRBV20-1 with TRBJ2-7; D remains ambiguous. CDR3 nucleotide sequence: TGCAGTGCTAGACGAGAATACGAGCAGTACTTC. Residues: CSARREYEQYF.